This T cell receptor beta chain appears in the sequencing data of a study of control samples from healthy donors and cancer patients. TCRdb's copy holds only in-frame clones and misses some; the assay was immunoSEQ multiplex PCR. In the table there are some 76,000 clones, about nine tenths of which are singletons. The ends lost 5 bases at V and 4 bases at J; junction bases unmatched: 6. Germline V gene sequence: CDR1 SGHTA, CDR2 FQGNSA. The CDR3 is 15 residues long. This chain joins TRBV7-2 and TRBJ1-3; 9 bases align to TRBD1. Sequencing input: PBMCs. The clonotype comes from a woman between 50 and 59 years old with colorectal cancer. DNA for the CDR3: TGTGCCAGCAGCCCACAGGGGGCGCAGGGAAACACCATATATTTT. Translating gives CASSPQGAQGNTIYF.